This record looks at one T cell receptor beta chain sequence and its context. The target of this receptor is not known. Per-base qualities were not stored, and no clone one base away is much larger. This sample is part of a study of shared clonotypes between healthy human individuals (dated by TCRdb to about 2020). Context from the whole study: Three men and a couple of women, aged 18 to 49 years, made up the cohort. Per donor, three plates each were used for CD4 naive and CD4 memory, two for CD8 naive, and one for CD8 memory. To increase sequencing depth and limit assay-specific biases, TCR repertoire library preparation and sequencing were carried out by different laboratories using diverse techniques. To estimate repertoire size and how much clonotypes are shared between individuals, the study performed deep sequencing of blood TCR repertoires from 4 to 6 healthy adults. Per donor, leukapheresis produced somewhere between about 0.9 and 10 billion PBMCs.

Beyond this particular receptor, the publication reports: Estimated clonotype richness was generally larger for naive than for memory subsets. Clonotypes shared by all four sorted-subset donors showed higher generation probabilities than non-shared clonotypes. Sharing across a few donors was observed for roughly 5.4% of naive CD4, less than 4% of naive CD8, over 2% of memory CD4, and roughly 0.4% of memory CD8 clonotypes. Pairwise subsampling indicated that sequencing depth was expected to affect the degree of clonotype sharing among donors. Sampling was restricted to blood, and TCR repertoires in tissues likely differ from the TCR repertoires found in blood. Incomplete sequencing was indicated by rarefaction of sorted-subset datasets, despite the large sequencing depth. Because the study included a small number of donors, the genetic and exposure-history diversity represented was limited.

Using the deep immunoSEQ assay, TCR CDR3 regions were amplified from genomic DNA by multiplex PCR. For each cell subset, the extracted genomic DNA was distributed evenly across all wells of several immunoSEQ 96-well plates, and each plate served as one replicate. Each replicate PCR for sorted subsets received around 0.2 ug genomic DNA, equal to roughly 33,000 T cell genomes. Purified libraries were measured with a Qubit 3.0 fluorometer, size-checked on a Bioanalyzer 2100, and measured again with the KAPA Library Quantification kit. Each immunoSEQ 96-well plate was sequenced on its own single-read 150-cycle Illumina NextSeq 550 flow cell. The paper's data handling went like this. Because the immunoSEQ output included only junctional sequences and no quality scores, the filtering could not be the same as the filtering used for full-length reads. To assign V/J genes and CDR3, sequences were annotated using PyIR, a Python wrapper for IgBLAST v1.9, with IMGT germline references. Reads were removed for weak V/J assignments (E-value above 1e-6), missing CDR3, stop codons, out-of-frame junctions, or ambiguous translated residues. V3J clonotypes were defined as sequences sharing the same inferred V gene, J gene, and CDR3 amino acid sequence. Percentage overlap between repertoires was calculated by dividing the number of shared unique clonotypes by the size of the smaller repertoire. Three approaches were used to assess repertoire richness: RTK rarefaction, the Chao1 estimator, and Recon v2.1 estimates of unobserved clonotypes. Generation probabilities were computed with OLGA for all TCRbeta clonotypes obtained by the gDNA method from a handful of donors. TCRdb re-hosts the immuneACCESS table, in-frame sequences only. Its copies lack some clones; in the studies checked, an unresolved V gene accounts for under half of them, and the cause for the rest is not known. The V and J calls and clone size were taken over from that table, and D and trimming were inferred from the DNA. The sample table holds around 2.5 million clones, of which roughly 93% were seen once. The ten biggest clones cover around 0.37% of the sample.

Trimming takes 1 base from V and 11 bases from J, and the germline ends sit 18 bases apart. CDR3 length: 15 amino acids, cysteine to phenylalanine. Here the CDR3 DNA is all that survives: 45 bases in frame from base 1. According to the germline V gene (reference sequence), CDR1 reads LNHDA and CDR2 reads SQIVND. Donors were healthy HIV-negative adults with no recently reported acute infections or vaccinations. Every donor was a Caucasian adult residing in Nashville, Tennessee, USA. CD4+ T cells were enriched through magnetic negative selection, after which naive cells were positively selected on CD45RA and the remaining negative fraction served as the memory subset. Blood was collected by leukapheresis, and PBMCs were isolated by Ficoll-Histopaque density gradient centrifugation and then cryopreserved in liquid nitrogen vapor phase. Purity and quantity of every magnetically sorted T cell population were checked by analytical flow cytometry. Genomic DNA was isolated from every sorted fraction and measured by UV absorbance on a Nanodrop 2000c.

The chain is made from TRBV19 and TRBJ1-5; the D gene is perhaps TRBD1, from 5 matching bases. The TCR originated in a young man in good health. Some clones in this sample may be carry-over from other donors' samples. Sequenced input: naive CD4+ T cells from PBMCs. According to the study, the label for this sample's cell subset or site signals: CD45RA+ positively selected. CDR3 region: CASSIASGRGRAQHF. The DNA sequence is as follows: TGTGCCAGTAGTATAGCTTCGGGACGCGGTCGGGCCCAGCATTTT.